This is a list of T cell receptor beta chains from one sample in a study of cytomegalovirus exposure and HLA in healthy donors. The table came from immunoSEQ multiplex PCR; TCRdb's copy has only in-frame clones and leaves some out. The sample records roughly 180,000 clones, about 80% being singletons. The source material was PBMCs. Receptors originate from a man aged 30 to 45 in good health and CMV-seronegative. Both conserved end residues are part of each CDR3. Fields, in order: V gene, clone size, D gene, J gene, CDR3 DNA, CDR3 protein. A D gene is named only where the DNA matches it firmly. Clone size, where shown, is once, few, many, or a class for clones that have expanded.

>TRBV18|-|TRBD2|TRBJ2-3
TGTGCCAGCACCCCGGGACTAGGAAAAGATACGCAGTATTTT
CASTPGLGKDTQYF
>TRBV5-1|-|-|TRBJ2-3
TGCGCCAGCCTAAGACTGGAGTCTAGCACAGATACGCAGTATTTT
CASLRLESSTDTQYF
>TRBV10-1|-|-|TRBJ2-3
TGCGCCAGCAGTGATTCAGGGGCCCCAGATACGCAGTATTTT
CASSDSGAPDTQYF
>TRBV25-1|-|-|TRBJ1-2
TGTGCCAGCAGTCCCCATACAGGAACGCAAGGCTACACCTTC
CASSPHTGTQGYTF
>TRBV9|-|TRBD1|TRBJ2-2
TGTGCCAGCAGCCCACCGGGACAGGGTAACACCGGGGAGCTGTTTTTT
CASSPPGQGNTGELFF
>TRBV30|-|TRBD1|TRBJ1-1
TGTGCCTGGAGCGTGGGACAGGGAGACACTGAAGCTTTCTTT
CAWSVGQGDTEAFF
>TRBV10-1|-|TRBD2|TRBJ2-7
TGCGCCAGCAGCCGCAGGACTAGCGGGAAGGTCTACGAGCAGTACTTC
CASSRRTSGKVYEQYF
>TRBV13|-|-|TRBJ2-4
TGTGCCAGCAGCCCGTCGGCCAAAAACATTCAGTACTTC
CASSPSAKNIQYF
>TRBV6-5|-|TRBD1|TRBJ1-2
TGTGCCAGCAGGCTCGGACAGGGTGGTGGCTACACCTTC
CASRLGQGGGYTF
>TRBV27|-|-|TRBJ2-1
TGTGCCAGCAGTTTTGGGGACACGGACAATGAGCAGTTCTTC
CASSFGDTDNEQFF
>TRBV6-5|-|-|TRBJ2-7
TGTGCCAGCAGCCCGGTCTCTAGCTACGAGCAGTACTTC
CASSPVSSYEQYF
>TRBV7-3|-|-|TRBJ2-7
TGTGCCAGCAGCTTCGACAAAGGCTACGAGCAGTACTTC
CASSFDKGYEQYF
>TRBV30|-|TRBD2|TRBJ2-7
TGTGCCTCGGTGGGGGGGTCAGGGTGGGGCGAGCAGTACTTC
CASVGGSGWGEQYF
>TRBV19|-|TRBD1|TRBJ1-2
TGTGCCAGTAGTATCCACCTACAGGGGGCCTACTATGGCTACACCTTC
CASSIHLQGAYYGYTF
>TRBV2|-|-|TRBJ2-4
TGTGCCAGCAGAAGGCCCGGGGAGAAGGGAAACATTCAGTACTTC
CASRRPGEKGNIQYF
>TRBV6-6|-|-|TRBJ2-3
TGTGCCGCCTCGGTTCGATCGGGCACAGATACGCAGTATTTT
CAASVRSGTDTQYF
>TRBV4-3|-|-|TRBJ2-1
TGCGCCAGCAGCCAAGACAGGAACAATGAGCAGTTCTTC
CASSQDRNNEQFF
>TRBV10-1|once|-|TRBJ2-7
TGCGCCAGCGGACCGGGACATACCTACGAGCAGTACTTC
CASGPGHTYEQYF
>TRBV4-3|-|TRBD2|TRBJ2-7
TGCGCCAGCAGCCTTCGAGCGGGGGCAGACGAGCAGTACTTC
CASSLRAGADEQYF
>TRBV7-9|once|TRBD1|TRBJ1-4
TGTTCCAGCAGCCAGAGACAGGGGCCGTGGGAAAAACTGTTTTTT
CSSSQRQGPWEKLFF
>TRBV7-3|-|-|TRBJ1-1
TGTGCCAGCAGCTTATTCGCAGAGAACACTGAAGCTTTCTTT
CASSLFAENTEAFF
>TRBV28|-|TRBD2|TRBJ2-5
TGTGCCAGCCACGGGGGGGCCGGGCAAGAGACCCAGTACTTC
CASHGGAGQETQYF
>TRBV15|-|TRBD1|TRBJ1-2
TGTGCCACCAGCGTACCGGGACAGCGACCCTATGGCTACACCTTC
CATSVPGQRPYGYTF
>TRBV7-2|-|TRBD1|TRBJ2-2
TGTGCCAGCAGCTGGTTGACAGGGTCTCGGGCCGGGGAGCTGTTTTTT
CASSWLTGSRAGELFF
>TRBV5-6|once|-|TRBJ2-7
TGTGCCAGCAGCTCGATACCGGGACTCGGTACCTACGAGCAGTACTTC
CASSSIPGLGTYEQYF
>TRBV4-2|-|-|TRBJ2-1
TGTGCCAGCAGCCAAGTTATGCCAGGGAGGACAAATGAGCAGTTCTTC
CASSQVMPGRTNEQFF
>TRBV28|few|TRBD2|TRBJ2-3
TGTGCCAGCAGTTTAGTCCCAGCGGGGGGCACAGATACGCAGTATTTT
CASSLVPAGGTDTQYF